The 32 T cell receptor beta chains reported below all come from one sample, sequenced in a study of cytomegalovirus exposure and HLA in healthy donors. The PCR used 60 Vbeta and 13 Jbeta primers. Using immunoSEQ multiplex PCR, the repertoire was profiled, and TCRdb retains in-frame clones only, with some absent. The profile shows some 190,000 clones, 82% of them singletons. Sample: PBMCs. These receptors all stem from a man aged 40-50 years in good health and CMV-seronegative.

This sequence joins TRBV9 and TRBJ2-2, with D unresolved. In germline, CDR1 is SGDLS, CDR2 YYNGEE. V was pared by 1 base and J by 3 bases, with 7 bases between. The CDR3 is made up of 14 amino acids. Written as DNA, the CDR3 is TGTGCCAGCAGCGTATTCTACGACACCGGGGAGCTGTTTTTT. Amino acids: CASSVFYDTGELFF.

There are a few counts of this clone. The same CDR3 is also encoded by other DNA sequences in this sample. The chain is built from TRBV7-2 and TRBJ2-2; 7 bases agree with TRBD1. Germline V gives CDR1 SGHTA, CDR2 FQGNSA. J lost 5 bases, V lost 5 bases, and 8 bases had no gene match. This CDR3 comprises 15 residues. The CDR3 protein is CASSLRQGHTGELFF. Here the CDR3 DNA reads TGTGCCAGCAGCCTCAGACAGGGCCATACCGGGGAGCTGTTTTTT. Full variable domain (rest looked up from reference TRBV7-2 and TRBJ2-2): GAGVSQSPSNKVTEKGKDVELRCDPISGHTALYWYRQSLGQGLEFLIYFQGNSAPDKSGLPSDRFSAERTGGSVSTLTIQRTQQEDSAVYLCASSLRQGHTGELFFGEGSRLTVL.

DNA of the CDR3: TGCGCCAGCAGCCAACGGGATCCTAGCACAGATACGCAGTATTTT. Translation: CASSQRDPSTDTQYF. This chain links TRBV4-1 with TRBJ2-3, with D perhaps TRBD2 (5 bases). The CDR3 spans 15 residues. Germline CDR1 and CDR2: MGHRA and YSYEKL. Trimming stripped 2 bases from V and 0 bases from J, with 9 bases between.

The chain recombines TRBV7-2 with TRBJ2-5; 8 nucleotides line up with TRBD2. Germline CDR1 reads SGHTA; CDR2 reads FQGNSA. The ends lost 1 base at V and 4 bases at J; junction bases unmatched: 5. This CDR3 spans 15 amino acids. Here the CDR3 DNA reads TGTGCCAGCAGCTTAGACGGGGGGGCCGGAGAGACCCAGTACTTC. The encoded protein is CASSLDGGAGETQYF.

This rearrangement joins TRBV2 to TRBJ1-3, with no clear D. With 2 bases removed from V and 0 bases from J, the gap between germline ends came to 11 bases. Germline CDR1 is SNHLY and CDR2 is FYNNEI. The CDR3 extends over 16 amino acids. Here the CDR3 DNA reads TGTGCCAGCAGTGAAAACGCCGGTCGCTCTGGAAACACCATATATTTT. Protein sequence: CASSENAGRSGNTIYF.

The gene calls are TRBV5-6 and TRBJ2-5, with TRBD2 identical over 7 bases. CDR3 length equals 14 residues. The V gene end was trimmed by 3 bases and the J gene end by 5 bases; junction bases not matched to a gene: 7. CDR1 SGHDT and CDR2 YYEEEE come from the germline V gene. In DNA, the CDR3 is TGTGCCAGCAGCTACGGCGGGGGTGGGGAGACCCAGTACTTC. Translated: CASSYGGGGETQYF.

The chain carries TRBV21-1 and TRBJ2-7; the table's D call, TRBD2, has no DNA check behind it. TRBV21-1 is a pseudogene locus. The CDR3 loop spans 18 amino acids. The CDR3 DNA follows: TGTGCCAGCAGCAAAGGAAAGGGGACGCGGGACCCATCCTACGAGCAGTACTTC. Its translation: CASSKGKGTRDPSYEQYF.

DNA for the CDR3: TGTGCCATCAGTGACCTAGCGGGGGGAACCTACGAGCAGTACTTC. It encodes CAISDLAGGTYEQYF. The chain is built from TRBV10-3 and TRBJ2-7; 11 bases are shared with TRBD2. There are 15 residues in the CDR3. V gave up 3 bases and J gave up 2 bases; unmatched junction bases: 3. Germline lookup yields CDR1 ENHRY and CDR2 SYGVKD.

V gene TRBV7-9 combines with J gene TRBJ1-5; a possible D gene is TRBD1 (5 bases). Per the germline V gene, CDR1 is SEHNR and CDR2 is FQNEAQ (reference sequence). This CDR3 is 12 amino acids long. V lost 8 bases and J lost 6, with 11 bases in between. CDR3 residues: CASRQGTQPQHF. CDR3 nucleotides: TGTGCCAGCCGGCAGGGTACTCAGCCCCAGCATTTT. The full variable domain, in which reference TRBV7-9 and TRBJ1-5 provide the parts outside the CDR3, is DTGVSQNPRHKITKRGQNVTFRCDPISEHNRLYWYRQTLGQGPEFLTYFQNEAQLEKSRLLSDRFSAERPKGSFSTLEIQRTEQGDSAMYLCASRQGTQPQHFGDGTRLSIL.

The chain employs TRBV30 and TRBJ2-7; TRBD1 matches at 7 bases. Germline V gene sequence: CDR1 GTSNPN, CDR2 SVGIG (reference sequence). This CDR3 comprises 13 residues. CDR3 protein: CVGNRGSSYEQYF. DNA for the CDR3: TGTGTCGGAAACAGGGGTTCCTCCTACGAGCAGTACTTC.

This clone is a singleton in its sample. The V gene is TRBV4-1, the J gene TRBJ1-2; the match to TRBD1 covers 10 bases. V shed 1 base and J 13 bases; nucleotides not matched to a gene: 9. CDR3 length: 14 amino acids. The germline CDR1 and CDR2 sequences are MGHRA and YSYEKL. DNA for the CDR3: TGCGCCAGCAGCCAAGTCGAGACAGGGGGCGTAACCACCTTC. It codes for CASSQVETGGVTTF.

The CDR3 region is CASSLGGNSYEQYF. The CDR3 DNA reads as TGTGCCAGCAGTTTGGGCGGGAACTCCTACGAGCAGTACTTC. The rearrangement links TRBV6-6 to TRBJ2-7; D perhaps matches TRBD2 (6 bases). The CDR3 is 14 amino acids. V lost 4 bases and J 0 bases, leaving 10 bases between the germline ends. The V gene's germline CDR1 is MNHNY and CDR2 SVGAGI (reference sequence).

The chain is built from TRBV5-1 and TRBJ1-1; tentatively, D is TRBD1 (6 bases). Germline V gives CDR1 SGHRS, CDR2 YFSETQ. V dropped 6 bases and J dropped 4 bases, with 19 bases sitting between them. This CDR3 contains 15 residues. CDR3 amino acids: CASTKRGGGSTEAFF. The CDR3 nucleotides read TGCGCCAGCACTAAAAGGGGGGGCGGGAGCACTGAAGCTTTCTTT.

V is TRBV19 and J is TRBJ2-7, with 15 bases that match TRBD2. V lost 5 bases to trimming and J lost 7 bases; unmatched junction nucleotides: 9. CDR3 length: 16 residues. CDR1 LNHDA and CDR2 SQIVND come from the germline V gene (reference sequence). The CDR3 spells CASSARTSGRAGEQYF. CDR3 sequence (DNA): TGTGCCAGTAGTGCCCGGACTAGCGGGAGGGCCGGGGAGCAGTACTTC.

The rearrangement links TRBV6-1 to TRBJ1-2; D is ambiguous. Germline V gives CDR1 MNHNS, CDR2 SASEGT. V dropped 2 bases and J dropped 7 bases, with 20 bases sitting between them. The CDR3 spans 16 residues. As DNA, the CDR3 is TGTGCCAGCAGTGAAAGGTGGAGGGCGGGTGATAGTGGCTACACCTTC. Its protein is CASSERWRAGDSGYTF.

CDR3 residues: CASSLAGGPGTGELFF. The CDR3 region has the DNA TGCGCCAGCAGCTTAGCGGGAGGGCCCGGCACCGGGGAGCTGTTTTTT. The chain combines TRBV5-1 with TRBJ2-2; 10 nucleotides line up with TRBD2. CDR1 and CDR2 from the germline V gene are SGHRS and YFSETQ. This CDR3 has 16 residues. The ends lost 2 bases at V and 4 bases at J; junction bases unmatched: 5.

The rearrangement joins TRBV5-1 to TRBJ2-2; TRBD1 matches at 9 bases. The ends lost 0 bases at V and 7 bases at J; junction bases unmatched: 4. The CDR3 length is 15 residues. The germline V gene encodes CDR1 SGHRS and CDR2 YFSETQ. The CDR3 DNA is TGCGCCAGCAGCTTGGATGGACAGGGGAGCGGGGAGCTGTTTTTT. Its translation is CASSLDGQGSGELFF.

The rearrangement links TRBV5-5 to TRBJ1-1; 9 nucleotides align to TRBD1. Germline lookup yields CDR1 SGHKS and CDR2 YYEKEE (reference sequence). The CDR3 consists of 15 residues. V shed 7 bases, J shed 6 bases, and the junction held 13 bases outside the gene matches. The DNA of the CDR3 is TGTGCCAGCGGGGCAAGGACAGGGGTTAACCCTGAAGCTTTCTTT. Amino acids: CASGARTGVNPEAFF.

The chain uses TRBV11-3 and TRBJ2-3; maybe TRBD1 (5 bases). The germline V gene has CDR1 SGHNT and CDR2 YENEEA. V shed 6 bases and J shed 3 bases, with 13 bases lying between them. The CDR3 has 14 residues. CDR3 sequence (DNA): TGTGCCAGCAGATGGGGCGAAGAGACAGATACGCAGTATTTT. It yields the protein CASRWGEETDTQYF.

As for this clone: Other DNA sequences of this sample code for an identical CDR3. V gene TRBV5-4 combines with J gene TRBJ1-4; D gene unclear. Trimming took off 4 bases at V and 8 bases at J, with 9 bases between the two ends. This CDR3 contains 12 residues. In germline, CDR1 is SGHNT, CDR2 YYREEE (reference sequence). In DNA, the CDR3 is TGTGCCAGCAGCCGGGGAGGCGAAAAACTGTTTTTT. It encodes CASSRGGEKLFF.

The chain has TRBV16 and TRBJ2-3, with 10 positions matching TRBD2. The CDR3 extends over 15 amino acids. Germline V gene data show CDR1 as KGHSY and CDR2 as FQNENV. Losses at the gene ends were 4 bases for V and 2 bases for J; bases not matched to a gene: 3. The CDR3 DNA is TGTGCCAGCAGCCCTAGCGGGAGCCCCACAGATACGCAGTATTTT. This encodes CASSPSGSPTDTQYF.

A few counts support this clone. The V call is TRBV7-9, the J call TRBJ1-2, with a tentative D call TRBD1 (6 bases). Germline values: CDR1 SEHNR, CDR2 FQNEAQ (reference sequence). The V gene lost 5 bases and the J gene lost 13 bases, with 20 bases spanning the gap. The CDR3 extends over 13 amino acids. The CDR3 sequence: CASSDIAQGRGTF. The CDR3 region has the DNA TGTGCCAGCAGCGACATTGCCCAGGGGAGAGGCACCTTC.

CDR3 DNA: TGCGCCAGCAGCCGAGGGCGTTCGAACACCGGGGAGCTGTTTTTT. Translated: CASSRGRSNTGELFF. The chain uses TRBV4-3 and TRBJ2-2, with a weak D call TRBD2 (5 bases). This CDR3 is 15 amino acids long. Germline CDR1 and CDR2: LGHNA and YSLEER. V lost 4 bases and J 0 bases, leaving 9 bases between the germline ends.

The CDR3 coding sequence is TGTGCCAGCAGACCTTCCGACAGGGCTAATGAAAAACTGTTTTTT. Protein product: CASRPSDRANEKLFF. The gene calls are TRBV6-5 and TRBJ1-4, with 7 bases matching TRBD1. V was clipped by 6 bases and J by 3 bases; unmatched bases: 7. The germline gives CDR1 MNHEY, CDR2 SVGAGI. This CDR3 has 15 residues.

In DNA form, the CDR3 reads TGCGCCAGCAGCTTAGGGACTAGCGGGGACTACGAGCAGTACTTC. It translates to CASSLGTSGDYEQYF. This chain links TRBV5-1 with TRBJ2-7, with TRBD2 matching over 13 bases. Germline V gene sequence: CDR1 SGHRS, CDR2 YFSETQ. The CDR3 has 15 amino acids. Germline trimming cut 2 bases from V and 3 bases from J; bases unmatched to any gene: 2.

V gene TRBV7-9 combines with J gene TRBJ2-7, with TRBD1 as a possible D gene (6 bases). Germline V gives CDR1 SEHNR, CDR2 FQNEAQ (reference sequence). V lost 1 base and J 4 bases, leaving 11 bases between the germline ends. This CDR3 region has 14 residues. DNA of the CDR3: TGTGCCAGCAGCTTAGGAGTGGGGACATACGAGCAGTACTTC. Amino acid sequence: CASSLGVGTYEQYF.

This clone was recorded once. The chain joins TRBV5-4 to TRBJ1-6; 9 bases line up with TRBD1. The CDR3 is 17 residues long. From germline, CDR1 is SGHNT and CDR2 YYREEE (reference sequence). The ends lost 4 bases at V and 7 bases at J; junction bases unmatched: 12. The CDR3 loop is CASSPGGDRAVNSPLHF. DNA of the CDR3: TGTGCCAGCAGCCCTGGGGGGGACAGGGCGGTCAATTCACCCCTCCACTTT.

This clone has just one count. This rearrangement joins TRBV12-5 to TRBJ1-3; D is ambiguous. V was pared by 1 base and J by 0 bases, with 4 bases between. This CDR3 has 14 residues. In germline, CDR1 is LGHNT, CDR2 FRNRAP. This CDR3 reads CASGLGPSGNTIYF. CDR3 sequence (DNA): TGTGCTAGTGGTTTGGGGCCCTCTGGAAACACCATATATTTT.

The J gene is TRBJ1-1, the V gene TRBV7-8; 9 positions match TRBD1. J gave up 0 bases and V 7 bases, and 12 bases lay outside the gene matches. The CDR3 loop spans 17 amino acids. Germline CDR1 reads SGHVS; CDR2 reads FQNEAQ. The CDR3 DNA follows: TGTGCCAGCACAACCCGGGACAGGGTGTTAGTGAACACTGAAGCTTTCTTT. This sequence encodes CASTTRDRVLVNTEAFF.

The rearrangement links TRBV11-2 to TRBJ2-1, with TRBD2 matching 8 bases. Losses at the gene ends were 2 bases for V and 2 bases for J; bases not matched to a gene: 5. The CDR3 has 16 residues. The V gene's germline CDR1 is SGHAT and CDR2 FQNNGV. The CDR3 region has the DNA TGTGCCAGCAGCTTACCGGGCGGGGGGCCCTACAATGAGCAGTTCTTC. Its translation: CASSLPGGGPYNEQFF.

V is TRBV25-1 and J is TRBJ2-7, with 10 bases aligning to TRBD1. V was clipped by 1 base and J by 7 bases; unmatched bases: 13. The CDR3 runs 17 residues. In germline, CDR1 is MGHDK, CDR2 SYGVNS. CDR3 loop: CASSEWAGTGVLGEQYF. In DNA form, the CDR3 reads TGTGCCAGCAGTGAATGGGCAGGGACAGGGGTGTTGGGGGAGCAGTACTTC.

About this clone itself: The junction shows a germline mismatch at one end, possibly a read error. The chain has TRBV7-7 and TRBJ2-1; D not resolved. Per germline, CDR1 SSHAT and CDR2 FNYEAQ (reference sequence). The CDR3 has 13 amino acids. CDR3 bases: TGTGCTAGCAGCTTAACCATCGGGAATGAGCAGTTCTTC. Its translation is CASSLTIGNEQFF.